Listed below are T cell receptor beta chains from one sample, sequenced in a study of response to subunit inactivated influenza vaccine. TCRdb itself ran the RT-PCR reads through MiXCR, one entry per CDR3 protein. The sample consists of about 650,000 distinct CDR3 sequences, approximately 15% of them appearing once. The input for sequencing was PBMCs from blood, taken 14 days before vaccination. Every receptor here comes from a man in his forties or fifties who received an inactivated influenza vaccine. Each CDR3 is given with its conserved first and last residue. The D gene is left open where the match is weak. For some rows the clone size is stated as once, few or many, or as a class when expanded; others skip it.

size | length | J | V | D | DNA | CDR3
few | 13 | TRBJ1-1 | TRBV6-4 | NA | TGTGCCAGCAGTGACAGGATAACCACTGAAGCTTTCTTT | CASSDRITTEAFF
NA | 11 | TRBJ2-7 | TRBV12-3/TRBV12-4 | NA | TGTGCCAGCAGTTATATGAACGAGCAGTACTTC | CASSYMNEQYF
few | 14 | TRBJ1-1 | TRBV5-1 | NA | TGCGCCAGCAGCTTGGCCGAGCCGAACACTGAAGCTTTCTTT | CASSLAEPNTEAFF
NA | 14 | TRBJ1-3 | TRBV7-2 | NA | TGTGCCAGCAGCCTGGGACGTGGGGGAAACACCATATATTTT | CASSLGRGGNTIYF
NA | 15 | TRBJ1-2 | TRBV20-1 | NA | TGCAGTGCTAGAGATAGGGGACACAATAACTATGGCTACACCTTC | CSARDRGHNNYGYTF
NA | 13 | TRBJ1-1 | TRBV7-2 | NA | TGTGCCAGCACCTTCCGCTGGAACACTGAAGCTTTCTTT | CASTFRWNTEAFF
NA | 15 | TRBJ1-1 | TRBV12-3/TRBV12-4 | NA | TGTGCCAGCAGTTTTGCCGGGACACTTCACACTGAAGCTTTCTTT | CASSFAGTLHTEAFF
few | 14 | TRBJ2-3 | TRBV6-1 | NA | TGTGCCAGCCGACGGGGGATTAGCACAGATACGCAGTATTTT | CASRRGISTDTQYF
NA | 13 | TRBJ2-7 | TRBV29-1 | NA | TGCAGCGCTTCCTTGCGAGGGGGCTACGAGCAGTACTTC | CSASLRGGYEQYF
many | 15 | TRBJ2-7 | TRBV5-1 | NA | TGCGCCAGCAGCTTCGGGGGACCATCGCCCTACGAGCAGTACTTC | CASSFGGPSPYEQYF
NA | 12 | TRBJ2-5 | TRBV29-1 | NA | TGCAGCGTTACCAGGGATTTTGAGACCCAGTACTTC | CSVTRDFETQYF
many | 13 | TRBJ2-1 | TRBV27 | NA | TGTGCCAGCAGTCCCTCACCCTACAATGAGCAGTTCTTC | CASSPSPYNEQFF
NA | 15 | TRBJ2-5 | TRBV7-3 | NA | TGTGCCAGCAGCCCCCAGGCCCGACCCGAAGGGACCCAGTACTTC | CASSPQARPEGTQYF